This T cell receptor (beta chain) was identified in a study of cytomegalovirus exposure and HLA in healthy donors. Losses at the gene ends were 3 bases for V and 0 bases for J; bases not matched to a gene: 4. The CDR3 sequence is 15 residues long. Germline values: CDR1 SEHNR, CDR2 FQNEAQ (reference sequence). It was with 60 Vbeta and 13 Jbeta primers that the PCR ran. Assay used: immunoSEQ multiplex PCR; TCRdb lists only in-frame clones, some missing. Here the sample spans approximately 200,000 clones, roughly 80% being singletons. General study results and limits: Other equally common chains were less clonally expanded than HLA-associated TCR beta chains, a later analysis showed. Presence/absence analyses supposed approximately even sequencing depth among donors. V- and J-gene trimming in TCR beta was tied to a missense DCLRE1C variant by an analysis performed later.

Details on this clone: Its target is not known.

The chain is built from TRBV7-9 and TRBJ1-2, with TRBD1 matching 7 bases. The sample comprised PBMCs. The receptor was isolated from a man between 40 and 49 years old in good health and CMV-seronegative. CDR3 loop: CASSFQGGANYGYTF. CDR3 sequence (DNA): TGTGCCAGCAGCTTCCAGGGGGGAGCTAACTATGGCTACACCTTC.